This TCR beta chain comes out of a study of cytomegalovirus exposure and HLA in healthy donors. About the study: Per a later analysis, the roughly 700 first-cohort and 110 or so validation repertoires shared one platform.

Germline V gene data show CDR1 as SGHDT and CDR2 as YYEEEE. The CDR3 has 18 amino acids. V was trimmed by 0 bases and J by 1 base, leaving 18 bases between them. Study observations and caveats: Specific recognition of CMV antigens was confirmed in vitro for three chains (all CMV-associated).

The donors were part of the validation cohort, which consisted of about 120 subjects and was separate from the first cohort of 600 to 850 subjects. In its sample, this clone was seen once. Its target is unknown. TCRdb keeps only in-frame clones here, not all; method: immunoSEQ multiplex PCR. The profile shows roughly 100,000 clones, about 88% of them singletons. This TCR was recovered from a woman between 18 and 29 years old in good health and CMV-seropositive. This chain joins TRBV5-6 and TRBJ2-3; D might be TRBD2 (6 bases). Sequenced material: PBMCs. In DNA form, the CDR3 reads TGTGCCAGCAGCTTGGCCGCTCTGGTGGCGGGACGCACAGATACGCAGTATTTT. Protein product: CASSLAALVAGRTDTQYF.